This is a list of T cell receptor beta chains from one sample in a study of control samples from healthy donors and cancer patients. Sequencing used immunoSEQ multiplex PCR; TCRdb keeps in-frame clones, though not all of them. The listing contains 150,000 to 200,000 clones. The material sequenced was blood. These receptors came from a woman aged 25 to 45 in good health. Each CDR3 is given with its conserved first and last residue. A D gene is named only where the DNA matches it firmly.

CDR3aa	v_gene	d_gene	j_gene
CASSEAGFTEAFF	TRBV2	.	TRBJ1-1
CASRRVGQSYEQYF	TRBV5-1	TRBD1	TRBJ2-7
CASSPTLNTEAFF	TRBV19	.	TRBJ1-1
CASSFGRRGGNTIYF	TRBV5-1	.	TRBJ1-3
CASTRGGFEQFF	TRBV7-8	TRBD2	TRBJ2-1
CASYSGQDYEQYF	TRBV28	TRBD1	TRBJ2-7
CASSLSDVLRFF	TRBV12-3/TRBV12-4	.	TRBJ2-1
CASSSSRGRLDTQYF	TRBV5-6	.	TRBJ2-3
CASGWSSGELFF	TRBV12-5	.	TRBJ2-2
CASSIEGLAAYNEQFF	TRBV19	TRBD2	TRBJ2-1
CASRRGGARDEQFF	TRBV6-5	TRBD2	TRBJ2-1
CASSQEPLGLAGGPIRREQFF	TRBV3-1/TRBV3-2	TRBD2	TRBJ2-1
CASSMGMGYMNTEAFF	TRBV19	.	TRBJ1-1
CASSLARTGGNQPQHF	TRBV7-8	TRBD1	TRBJ1-5
CATSDRVGEKLFF	TRBV15	TRBD1	TRBJ1-4
CASSPRIHGYTF	TRBV16	.	TRBJ1-2
CASSQDWAGGNQPQHF	TRBV4-2	.	TRBJ1-5
CASSMPWTASYGYTF	TRBV19	.	TRBJ1-2
CASSLGGYEQFF	TRBV6-2/TRBV6-3	.	TRBJ2-1
CASSALSRQGRWGGYTF	TRBV9	TRBD1	TRBJ1-2
CASSVGQRGGYEQYF	TRBV9	TRBD2	TRBJ2-7
CASTPGWGSGANVLTF	TRBV11-1	.	TRBJ2-6
CASSFSPGGYQFEKLFF	TRBV11-2	TRBD1	TRBJ1-4
CASSQEGRGEETQYF	TRBV4-1	.	TRBJ2-5
CASSEPTNADTQYF	TRBV6-1	.	TRBJ2-3
CASSLSGGASYEQYF	TRBV5-1	TRBD2	TRBJ2-7
CASRFSGGIQETQYF	TRBV6-5	TRBD2	TRBJ2-5
CASSQDGVDEQYF	TRBV4-1	.	TRBJ2-7
CASSDQGSSPEAFF	TRBV2	.	TRBJ1-1
CASSFRASGGGYTF	TRBV28	.	TRBJ1-2
CASRERASEQYF	TRBV27	.	TRBJ2-7
CASSPYRIRTEAFF	TRBV9	.	TRBJ1-1
CASSLTGPVEKLFF	TRBV5-1	.	TRBJ1-4